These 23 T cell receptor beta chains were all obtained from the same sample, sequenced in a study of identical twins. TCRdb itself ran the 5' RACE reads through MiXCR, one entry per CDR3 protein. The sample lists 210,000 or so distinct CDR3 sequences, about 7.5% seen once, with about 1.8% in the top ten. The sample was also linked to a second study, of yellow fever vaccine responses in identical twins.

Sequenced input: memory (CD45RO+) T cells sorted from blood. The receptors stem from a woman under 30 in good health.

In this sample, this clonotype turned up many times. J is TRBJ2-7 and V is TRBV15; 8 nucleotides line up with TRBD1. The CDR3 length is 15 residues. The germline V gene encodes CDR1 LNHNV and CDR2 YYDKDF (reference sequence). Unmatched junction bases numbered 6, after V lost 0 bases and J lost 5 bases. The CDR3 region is CATSRDPGGIDEQYF. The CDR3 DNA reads TGTGCCACCAGCAGAGACCCAGGGGGCATCGACGAGCAGTACTTC.

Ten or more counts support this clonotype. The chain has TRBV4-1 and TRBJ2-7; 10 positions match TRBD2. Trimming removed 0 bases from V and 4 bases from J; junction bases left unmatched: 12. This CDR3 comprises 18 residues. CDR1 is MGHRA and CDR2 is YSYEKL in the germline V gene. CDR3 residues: CASSQELPSGRALYEQYF. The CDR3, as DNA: TGCGCCAGCAGCCAAGAGTTACCCAGCGGGAGGGCCCTTTACGAGCAGTACTTC.

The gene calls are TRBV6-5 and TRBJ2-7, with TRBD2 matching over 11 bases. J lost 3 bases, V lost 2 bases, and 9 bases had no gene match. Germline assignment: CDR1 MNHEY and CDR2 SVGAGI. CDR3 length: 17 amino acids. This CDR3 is CASSYRSSGGILYEQYF. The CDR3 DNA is TGTGCCAGCAGTTACCGCTCTAGCGGGGGGATACTCTACGAGCAGTACTTC.

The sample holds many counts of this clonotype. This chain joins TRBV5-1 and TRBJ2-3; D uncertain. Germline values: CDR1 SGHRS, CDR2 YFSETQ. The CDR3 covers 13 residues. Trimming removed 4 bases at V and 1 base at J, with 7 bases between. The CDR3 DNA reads TGCGCCAGCAGCGACCCTCGCACAGATACGCAGTATTTT. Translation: CASSDPRTDTQYF.

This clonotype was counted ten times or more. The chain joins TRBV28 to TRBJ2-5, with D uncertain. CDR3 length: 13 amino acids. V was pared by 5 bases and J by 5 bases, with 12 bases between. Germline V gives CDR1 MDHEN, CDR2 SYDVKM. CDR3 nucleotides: TGTGCCAGCAGTGGAAGTATGTGGGAGACCCAGTACTTC. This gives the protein CASSGSMWETQYF.

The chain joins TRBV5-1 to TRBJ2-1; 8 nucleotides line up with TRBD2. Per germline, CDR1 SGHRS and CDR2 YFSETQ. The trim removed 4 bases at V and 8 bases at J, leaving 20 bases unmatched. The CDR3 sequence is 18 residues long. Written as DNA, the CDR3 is TGCGCCAGCAGCACCCGCCCGGGTGTAGCGGGGCGGAGTGATGAGCAGTTCTTC. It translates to CASSTRPGVAGRSDEQFF.

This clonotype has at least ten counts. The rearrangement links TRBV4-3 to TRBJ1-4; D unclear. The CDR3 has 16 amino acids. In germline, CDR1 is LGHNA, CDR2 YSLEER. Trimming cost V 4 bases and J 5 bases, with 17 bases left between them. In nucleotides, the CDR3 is TGCGCCAGCAGCCGGGAGCACACTCAAGGGAATGAAAAACTGTTTTTT. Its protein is CASSREHTQGNEKLFF.

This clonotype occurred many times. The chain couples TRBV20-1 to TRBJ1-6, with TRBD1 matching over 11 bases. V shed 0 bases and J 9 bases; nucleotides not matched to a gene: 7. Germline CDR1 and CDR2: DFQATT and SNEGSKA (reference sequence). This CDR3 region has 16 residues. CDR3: CSARDHGTGGRSPLHF. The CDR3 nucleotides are TGCAGTGCTAGAGACCATGGGACAGGGGGTCGTTCACCCCTCCACTTT.

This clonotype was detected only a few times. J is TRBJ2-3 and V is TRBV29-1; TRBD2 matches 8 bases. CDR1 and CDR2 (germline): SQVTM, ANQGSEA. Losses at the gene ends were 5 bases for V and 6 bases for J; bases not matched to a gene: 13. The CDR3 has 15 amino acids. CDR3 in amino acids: CSVRWRGARGDTQYF. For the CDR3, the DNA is TGCAGCGTTCGTTGGCGGGGGGCCAGAGGGGATACGCAGTATTTT.

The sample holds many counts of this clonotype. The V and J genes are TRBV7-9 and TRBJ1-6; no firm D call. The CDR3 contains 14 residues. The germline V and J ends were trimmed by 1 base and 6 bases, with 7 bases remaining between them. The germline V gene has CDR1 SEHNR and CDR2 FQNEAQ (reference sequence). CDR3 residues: CASSLDGFNSPLHF. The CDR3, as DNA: TGTGCCAGCAGCTTAGATGGGTTTAATTCACCCCTCCACTTT.

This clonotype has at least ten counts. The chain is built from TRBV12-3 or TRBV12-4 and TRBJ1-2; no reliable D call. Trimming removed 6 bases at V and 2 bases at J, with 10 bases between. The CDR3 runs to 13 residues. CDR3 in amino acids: CASSLLINYGYTF. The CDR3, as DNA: TGTGCCAGCAGCCTTCTCATAAACTATGGCTACACCTTC.

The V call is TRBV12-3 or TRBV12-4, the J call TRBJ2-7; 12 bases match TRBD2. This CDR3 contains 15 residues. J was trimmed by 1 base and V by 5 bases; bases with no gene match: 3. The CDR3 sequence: CASSQLAGGSYEQYF. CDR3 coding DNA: TGTGCCAGCAGTCAACTAGCGGGAGGATCCTACGAGCAGTACTTC.

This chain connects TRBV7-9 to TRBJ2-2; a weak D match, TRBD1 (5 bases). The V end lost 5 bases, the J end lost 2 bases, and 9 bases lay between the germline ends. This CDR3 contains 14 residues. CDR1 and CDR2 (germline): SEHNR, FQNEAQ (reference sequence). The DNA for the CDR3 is TGTGCCAGCAGCCCGACAGAAAACACCGGGGAGCTGTTTTTT. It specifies CASSPTENTGELFF.

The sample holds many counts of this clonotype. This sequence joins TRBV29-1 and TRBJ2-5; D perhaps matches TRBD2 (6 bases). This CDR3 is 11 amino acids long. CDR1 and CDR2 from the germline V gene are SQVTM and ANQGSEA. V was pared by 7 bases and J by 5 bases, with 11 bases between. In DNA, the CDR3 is TGCAGCGGAGCGGGTGCGGAGACCCAGTACTTC. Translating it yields CSGAGAETQYF.

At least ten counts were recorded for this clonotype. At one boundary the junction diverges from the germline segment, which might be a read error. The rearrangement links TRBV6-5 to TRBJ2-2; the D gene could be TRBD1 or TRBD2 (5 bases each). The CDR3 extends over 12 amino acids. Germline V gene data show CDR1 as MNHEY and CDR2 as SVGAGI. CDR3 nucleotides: TGTGCCAGTGGGCAGAAAGCCGGGACGGTGAGATTT. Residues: CASGQKAGTVRF.

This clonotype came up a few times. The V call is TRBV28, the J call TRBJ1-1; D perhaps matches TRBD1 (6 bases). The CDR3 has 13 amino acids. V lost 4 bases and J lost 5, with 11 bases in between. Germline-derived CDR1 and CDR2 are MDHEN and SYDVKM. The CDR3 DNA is TGTGCCAGCAGTTCGGGGGCGAAGACTGAAGCTTTCTTT. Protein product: CASSSGAKTEAFF.

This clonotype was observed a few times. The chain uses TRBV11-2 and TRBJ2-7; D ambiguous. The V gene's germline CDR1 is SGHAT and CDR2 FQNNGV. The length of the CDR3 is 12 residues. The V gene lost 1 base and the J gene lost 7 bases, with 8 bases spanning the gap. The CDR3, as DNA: TGTGCCAGCAGCTTAGGACACCGAGAGCAGTACTTC. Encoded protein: CASSLGHREQYF.

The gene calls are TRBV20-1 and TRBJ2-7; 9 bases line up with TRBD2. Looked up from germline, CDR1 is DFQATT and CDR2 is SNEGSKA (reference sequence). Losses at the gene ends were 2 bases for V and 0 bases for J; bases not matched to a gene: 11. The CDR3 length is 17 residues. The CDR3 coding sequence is TGCAGTGCTAGAACCCTTAGGAGCGGGGGGTTCTCCTACGAGCAGTACTTC. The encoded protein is CSARTLRSGGFSYEQYF.

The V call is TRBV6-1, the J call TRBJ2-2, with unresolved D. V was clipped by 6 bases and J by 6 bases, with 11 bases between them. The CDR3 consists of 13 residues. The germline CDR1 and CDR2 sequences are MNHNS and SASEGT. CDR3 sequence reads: CASSLPVPGELFF. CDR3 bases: TGTGCCAGCAGCCTACCAGTGCCCGGGGAGCTGTTTTTT.

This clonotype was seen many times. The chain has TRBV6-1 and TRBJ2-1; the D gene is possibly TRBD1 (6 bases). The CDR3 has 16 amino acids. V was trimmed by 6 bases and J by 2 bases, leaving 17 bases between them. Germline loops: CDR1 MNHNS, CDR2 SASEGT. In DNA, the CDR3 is TGTGCCAGCAGCCCCGAGCTGGGACAACCCTACAATGAGCAGTTCTTC. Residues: CASSPELGQPYNEQFF.

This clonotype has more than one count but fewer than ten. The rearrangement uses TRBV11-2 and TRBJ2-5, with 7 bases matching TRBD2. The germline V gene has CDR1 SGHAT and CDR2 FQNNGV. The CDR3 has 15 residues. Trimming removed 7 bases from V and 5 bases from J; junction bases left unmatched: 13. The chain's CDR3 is CASKNRDKLAETQYF. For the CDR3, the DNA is TGTGCCAGCAAGAATCGGGATAAACTAGCGGAGACCCAGTACTTC.

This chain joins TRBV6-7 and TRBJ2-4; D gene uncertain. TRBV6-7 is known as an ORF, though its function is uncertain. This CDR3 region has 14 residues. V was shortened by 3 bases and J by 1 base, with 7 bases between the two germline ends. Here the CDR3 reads CASSYFWAKNIQYF. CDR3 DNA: TGTGCCAGCAGTTATTTCTGGGCCAAAAACATTCAGTACTTC.

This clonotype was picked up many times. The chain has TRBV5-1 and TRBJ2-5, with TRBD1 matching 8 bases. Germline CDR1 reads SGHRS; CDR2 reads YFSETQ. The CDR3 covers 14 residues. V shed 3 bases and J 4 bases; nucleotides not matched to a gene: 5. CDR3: CASSSQTGGETQYF. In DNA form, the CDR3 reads TGCGCCAGCAGCTCACAAACAGGGGGAGAGACCCAGTACTTC. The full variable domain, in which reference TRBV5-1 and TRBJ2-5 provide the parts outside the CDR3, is KAGVTQTPRYLIKTRGQQVTLSCSPISGHRSVSWYQQTPGQGLQFLFEYFSETQRNKGNFPGRFSGRQFSNSRSEMNVSTLELGDSALYLCASSSQTGGETQYFGPGTRLLVL.